The 17 T cell receptor beta chains reported below all come from one sample, sequenced in a study of cytomegalovirus exposure and HLA in healthy donors. PCR involved 60 Vbeta and 13 Jbeta primers. Assay: immunoSEQ multiplex PCR; the TCRdb copy retains only in-frame clones and omits some. In the table there are roughly 170,000 clones, around 84% of which are singletons. The specimen was PBMCs. These receptors all come from a girl aged 2-9 years in good health and CMV-seropositive.

Only one count was recorded for this clone. The rearrangement joins TRBV6-1 to TRBJ1-5; D is unresolved. CDR3 length: 17 amino acids. Trimming took off 2 bases at V and 8 bases at J, with 22 bases between the two ends. Germline CDR1 MNHNS, CDR2 SASEGT. Here the CDR3 DNA reads TGTGCCAGCAGTGAACGGTGGGTCAGAACGGTTCGGGAGCCCCAGCATTTT. Translating gives CASSERWVRTVREPQHF.

This chain links TRBV11-3 with TRBJ2-5, with D possibly being TRBD1 (5 bases). The CDR3 extends over 13 amino acids. The V and J ends lost 1 base and 4 bases respectively, with 7 bases between them. Germline CDR1 SGHNT, CDR2 YENEEA. The CDR3 here is CASSLVGAETQYF. The CDR3 nucleotides read TGTGCCAGCAGCTTAGTAGGGGCAGAGACCCAGTACTTC. Using reference TRBV11-3 and TRBJ2-5 for the parts outside the CDR3, the full variable domain is EAGVVQSPRYKIIEKKQPVAFWCNPISGHNTLYWYLQNLGQGPELLIRYENEEAVDDSQLPKDRFSAERLKGVDSTLKIQPAELGDSAVYLCASSLVGAETQYFGPGTRLLVL.

V and J are TRBV2 and TRBJ2-2; 9 bases map to TRBD2. After removal of 11 bases from V and 2 bases from J, the junction contained 12 bases not matched to a gene. This CDR3 is 16 amino acids long. The germline V gene has CDR1 SNHLY and CDR2 FYNNEI. Here the CDR3 DNA reads TGTGCCGTCGCCCCTGCGACTAGCGGAAACACCGGGGAGCTGTTTTTT. Translated: CAVAPATSGNTGELFF.

This clone came up once. V gene TRBV28 combines with J gene TRBJ2-7; D call uncertain. CDR1 MDHEN and CDR2 SYDVKM come from the germline V gene. Trimming took off 4 bases at V and 0 bases at J, with 7 bases between the two ends. The CDR3 covers 13 residues. The CDR3 loop reads CASSSTVSYEQYF. CDR3 coding DNA: TGTGCCAGCAGTTCCACTGTCTCCTACGAGCAGTACTTC.

The rearrangement uses TRBV5-4 and TRBJ2-3; 8 nucleotides agree with TRBD1. This CDR3 comprises 16 residues. Germline CDR1 and CDR2: SGHNT and YYREEE (reference sequence). V gave up 4 bases and J gave up 2 bases; unmatched junction bases: 9. CDR3 in DNA: TGTGCCAGCAGCCCTGACAGGGGATGGGTCACAGATACGCAGTATTTT. Encoded protein: CASSPDRGWVTDTQYF.

V and J are TRBV28 and TRBJ2-7; 10 positions match TRBD1. The CDR3 spans 17 residues. Trimming cost V 3 bases and J 1 base; bases outside gene matches: 9. CDR1 and CDR2 (germline): MDHEN, SYDVKM. Written as DNA, the CDR3 is TGTGCCAGCAGTTTCCCCGGGACAGGGGCCTTTTCCTACGAGCAGTACTTC. This encodes CASSFPGTGAFSYEQYF.

The rearrangement links TRBV19 to TRBJ1-1, with a possible D match to TRBD1 (5 bases). The germline gives CDR1 LNHDA, CDR2 SQIVND (reference sequence). The CDR3 sequence is 15 residues long. Trimming removed 5 bases at V and 6 bases at J, with 19 bases between. CDR3: CASSFGRTGGAEAFF. CDR3 bases: TGTGCCAGTAGTTTCGGACGAACGGGGGGGGCTGAAGCTTTCTTT.

The V call is TRBV4-1, the J call TRBJ2-2, with 7 bases identical to TRBD2. The V segment lost 1 base and the J segment 0 bases; nucleotides outside the gene matches: 8. The CDR3 contains 18 residues. Germline V gene data show CDR1 as MGHRA and CDR2 as YSYEKL. CDR3: CASSQVVRLAANTGELFF. CDR3 coding DNA: TGCGCCAGCAGCCAAGTTGTTAGGCTAGCGGCGAACACCGGGGAGCTGTTTTTT.

The chain combines TRBV5-5 with TRBJ2-6; TRBD2 is a possible D gene (6 bases). CDR1 is SGHKS, CDR2 YYEKEE, per germline (reference sequence). The CDR3 extends over 18 amino acids. V lost 0 bases, J lost 0 bases, and 13 bases lay in between. The CDR3 loop reads CASSLGTGGNSGANVLTF. CDR3 coding DNA: TGTGCCAGCAGCTTGGGAACTGGAGGGAACTCTGGGGCCAACGTCCTGACTTTC.

The genes are TRBV5-8 and TRBJ2-7; possible D gene TRBD2, 5 bases. Trimming cost V 0 bases and J 2 bases, with 12 bases left between them. Per germline, CDR1 SGHTS and CDR2 YDEGEE. The CDR3 length is 15 residues. The CDR3 bases are TGTGCCAGCAGCTTGGCCTGGGAGTACCCCTACGAGCAGTACTTC. Its translation is CASSLAWEYPYEQYF.

The V and J genes are TRBV19 and TRBJ2-1; weak D call: TRBD2 (6 bases). The CDR3 is made up of 16 amino acids. V was pared by 0 bases and J by 2 bases, with 11 bases between. CDR1 and CDR2 from the germline V gene are LNHDA and SQIVND (reference sequence). The chain's CDR3 is CASSIEHSGTYNEQFF. The CDR3 DNA sequence: TGTGCCAGTAGTATAGAACATAGCGGAACCTACAATGAGCAGTTCTTC.

This clone occurred once. This chain links TRBV10-2 with TRBJ2-1; 7 bases are a match to TRBD2. CDR3 length: 16 residues. The germline gives CDR1 WSHSY, CDR2 SAAADI. V shed 3 bases and J 5 bases; nucleotides not matched to a gene: 10. CDR3 nucleotides: TGCGCCAGCAGTGAAACCTTGCGGGGGAGGGACAATGAGCAGTTCTTC. It codes for CASSETLRGRDNEQFF.

The chain is built from TRBV27 and TRBJ1-4, with 11 nucleotides matching TRBD1. The ends lost 3 bases at V and 7 bases at J; junction bases unmatched: 1. The CDR3 loop spans 14 amino acids. Germline CDR1 reads MNHEY; CDR2 reads SMNVEV (reference sequence). The CDR3 is CASSLDRGLEKLFF. The CDR3 coding sequence is TGTGCCAGCAGTTTGGACAGGGGGCTTGAAAAACTGTTTTTT.

The table lists this clone with a count of one. The chain couples TRBV9 to TRBJ1-2; TRBD1 matches at 7 bases. There are 17 residues in the CDR3. Trimming at V came to 3 bases and at J to 6 bases, leaving 17 bases not matched to a gene. Germline assignment: CDR1 SGDLS and CDR2 YYNGEE. The CDR3 reads CASSGAVELPGQNGYTF. The CDR3 DNA reads TGTGCCAGCAGCGGAGCCGTAGAACTCCCGGGACAGAATGGCTACACCTTC.

V and J are TRBV19 and TRBJ2-2; possible D gene TRBD1, 7 bases. The V and J ends lost 5 bases and 4 bases respectively, with 11 bases between them. Germline V gene sequence: CDR1 LNHDA, CDR2 SQIVND (reference sequence). The length of the CDR3 is 14 residues. The CDR3 protein is CASSSQGGTGELFF. The CDR3 bases are TGTGCCAGTAGTTCTCAGGGGGGCACCGGGGAGCTGTTTTTT.

The chain combines TRBV14 with TRBJ1-2; 9 bases agree with TRBD1. This CDR3 comprises 15 residues. The germline V gene encodes CDR1 SGHDN and CDR2 FVKESK. V lost 5 bases to trimming and J lost 7 bases; unmatched junction nucleotides: 11. CDR3 in DNA: TGTGCCAGCAGCGACGGGGGACAGGGTATGTTTGGCTACACCTTC. This translates into CASSDGGQGMFGYTF.

The chain uses TRBV6-6 and TRBJ2-7, with 8 positions matching TRBD2. From germline, CDR1 is MNHNY and CDR2 SVGAGI (reference sequence). The CDR3 consists of 14 residues. V shed 7 bases and J 3 bases; nucleotides not matched to a gene: 8. The CDR3, as DNA: TGTGCCAGCAACCCACTAGCGGACCTCTACGAGCAGTACTTC. Translating gives CASNPLADLYEQYF.